Detailed here is one T cell receptor (beta chain). Antigen specificity is unknown. The same CDR3 can be traced to other DNA sequences in this sample. The record originates from a study of shared clonotypes between healthy human individuals. The CDR3 sequence is 14 residues long. V gave up 1 base and J gave up 1 base, with 7 bases separating them. The germline V gene encodes CDR1 MGHRA and CDR2 YSYEKL. The protocol was immunoSEQ multiplex PCR, while the TCRdb copy is restricted to in-frame clones and leaves out a portion. This sample has some 2.1 million clones, with around 95% found just once. Whole-study results and caveats: The represented genetic and exposure-history diversity was limited by the small number of donors. Generation probabilities were higher for clonotypes shared across all four sorted-subset donors than for unshared ones.

CD45RO negativity and positive selection for CCR7 defined naive CD8 cells, a population that excluded terminally differentiated effector memory CD45RA+ cells. Free of recent acute infections or vaccinations, the donors were healthy HIV-negative adults. Nashville, Tennessee was home to all donors, each a Caucasian adult. The sample consisted of naive CD8+ T cells from PBMCs. The source is a man between 18 and 29 years old in good health. Some clones in this sample may be carry-over from other donors' samples. This chain links TRBV4-1 with TRBJ1-1; D is unresolved. In nucleotides, the CDR3 is TGCGCCAGCAGCCAAGGTGAGGGGAACACTGAAGCTTTCTTT. Translating gives CASSQGEGNTEAFF.